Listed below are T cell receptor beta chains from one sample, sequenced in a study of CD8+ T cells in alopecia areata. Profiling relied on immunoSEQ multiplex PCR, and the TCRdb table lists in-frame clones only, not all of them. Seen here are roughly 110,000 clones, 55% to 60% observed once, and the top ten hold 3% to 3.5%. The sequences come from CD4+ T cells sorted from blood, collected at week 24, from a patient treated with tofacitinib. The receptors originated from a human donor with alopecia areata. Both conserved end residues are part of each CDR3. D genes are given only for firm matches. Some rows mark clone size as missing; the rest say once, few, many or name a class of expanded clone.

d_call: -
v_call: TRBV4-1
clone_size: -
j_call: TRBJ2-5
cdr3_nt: TGCGCCAGCAGCCAAGGCCCAGCAGAGACCCAGTACTTC
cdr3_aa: CASSQGPAETQYF

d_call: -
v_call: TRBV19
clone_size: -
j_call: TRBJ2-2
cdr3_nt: TGTGCCAGTAGTGCCCTAGCTTCCACCGGGGAGCTGTTTTTT
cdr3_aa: CASSALASTGELFF

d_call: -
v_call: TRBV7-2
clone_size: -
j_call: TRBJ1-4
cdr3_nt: TGTGCCAGCAGCTTAGGCAGGTCTAATGAAAAACTGTTTTTT
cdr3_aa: CASSLGRSNEKLFF

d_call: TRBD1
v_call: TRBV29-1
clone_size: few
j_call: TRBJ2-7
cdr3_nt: TGCAGCGTTGTAGGCGACAGGGCCTACGAGCAGTACTTC
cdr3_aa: CSVVGDRAYEQYF

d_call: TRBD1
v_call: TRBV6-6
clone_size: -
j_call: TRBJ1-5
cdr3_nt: TGTGCCAGCAGCCCTGGACAGGGGAATCAGCCCCAGCATTTT
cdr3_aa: CASSPGQGNQPQHF

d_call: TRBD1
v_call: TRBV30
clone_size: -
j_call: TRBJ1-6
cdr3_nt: TGTGCCTGGAATTTGGGACAGGTCGCCCGATCACCCCTCCACTTT
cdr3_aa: CAWNLGQVARSPLHF

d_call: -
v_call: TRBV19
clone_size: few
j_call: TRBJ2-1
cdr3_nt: TGTGCCAGTAGGAAAGGATCAAGCTCCTACAATGAGCAGTTCTTC
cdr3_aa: CASRKGSSSYNEQFF

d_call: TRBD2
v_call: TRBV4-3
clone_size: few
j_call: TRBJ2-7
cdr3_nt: TGCGCCAGCAGCCAAGTAGTAGCGGGGGGGAGCTACGAGCAGTACTTC
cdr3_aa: CASSQVVAGGSYEQYF

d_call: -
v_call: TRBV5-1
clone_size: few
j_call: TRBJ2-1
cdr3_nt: TGCGCCAGCAGCTTGGCCCCAGGGGCTGAGCAGTTCTTC
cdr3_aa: CASSLAPGAEQFF

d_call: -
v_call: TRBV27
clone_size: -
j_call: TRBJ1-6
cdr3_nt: TGTGCCAGTCGAAGCTCCTATAATTCACCCCTCCACTTT
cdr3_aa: CASRSSYNSPLHF

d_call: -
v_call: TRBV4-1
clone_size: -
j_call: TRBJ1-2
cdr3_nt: TGCGCCAGCAGCCAAGTCGGGGTTGGGTATGGCTACACCTTC
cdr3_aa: CASSQVGVGYGYTF

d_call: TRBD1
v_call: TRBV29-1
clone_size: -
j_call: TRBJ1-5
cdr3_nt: TGCAGCGTTGGAGAGGGGGCGAGTCAGCCCCAGCATTTT
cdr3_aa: CSVGEGASQPQHF

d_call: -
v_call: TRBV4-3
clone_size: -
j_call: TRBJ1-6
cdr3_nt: TGCGCCAGCAGCCATGGACAGACTAATTCACCCCTCCACTTT
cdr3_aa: CASSHGQTNSPLHF

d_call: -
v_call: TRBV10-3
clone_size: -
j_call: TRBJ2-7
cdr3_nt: TGTGCCATCAGTGAGTCAGGTTATTCGGGACTCCGAGCCTACGAGCAGTACTTC
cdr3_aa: CAISESGYSGLRAYEQYF

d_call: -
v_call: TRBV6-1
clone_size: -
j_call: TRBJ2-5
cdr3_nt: TGTGCCAGCAGTGAAAATAGGGAGACCCAGTACTTC
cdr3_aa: CASSENRETQYF

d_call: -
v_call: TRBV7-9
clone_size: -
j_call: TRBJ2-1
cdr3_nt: TGTGCCAGCAGTTACCGACCAATCCTAGGGAATGAGCAGTTCTTC
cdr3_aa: CASSYRPILGNEQFF